This TCR beta chain was obtained from a study of control samples from healthy donors and cancer patients. CDR1 and CDR2 from the germline V gene are MRHNA and SNTAGT. The CDR3 sequence is 14 residues long. Germline trimming cut 0 bases from V and 8 bases from J; bases unmatched to any gene: 6. Using immunoSEQ multiplex PCR, the repertoire was profiled, and TCRdb retains in-frame clones only, with some absent. The sample yields 100,000 to 150,000 clones, around nine tenths seen once. The sequenced material came from blood. The TCR was taken from a man under 40 in good health. The chain carries TRBV6-4 and TRBJ1-1; 7 bases match TRBD1. CDR3 nucleotides: TGTGCCAGCAGTGACTCTAACAGGGGATCGGAAGCTTTCTTT. It specifies CASSDSNRGSEAFF.